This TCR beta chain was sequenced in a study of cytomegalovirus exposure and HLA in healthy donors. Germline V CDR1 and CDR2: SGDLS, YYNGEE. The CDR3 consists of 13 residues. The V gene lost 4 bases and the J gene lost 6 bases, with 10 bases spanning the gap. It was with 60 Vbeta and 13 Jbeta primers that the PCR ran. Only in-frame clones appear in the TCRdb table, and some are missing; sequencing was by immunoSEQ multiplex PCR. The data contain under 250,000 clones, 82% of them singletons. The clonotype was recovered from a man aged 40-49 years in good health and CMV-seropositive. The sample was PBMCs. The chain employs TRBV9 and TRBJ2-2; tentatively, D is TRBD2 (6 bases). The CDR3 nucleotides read TGTGCCAGCAGCCGACTAGAGTCCGGGGAGCTGTTTTTT. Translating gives CASSRLESGELFF.